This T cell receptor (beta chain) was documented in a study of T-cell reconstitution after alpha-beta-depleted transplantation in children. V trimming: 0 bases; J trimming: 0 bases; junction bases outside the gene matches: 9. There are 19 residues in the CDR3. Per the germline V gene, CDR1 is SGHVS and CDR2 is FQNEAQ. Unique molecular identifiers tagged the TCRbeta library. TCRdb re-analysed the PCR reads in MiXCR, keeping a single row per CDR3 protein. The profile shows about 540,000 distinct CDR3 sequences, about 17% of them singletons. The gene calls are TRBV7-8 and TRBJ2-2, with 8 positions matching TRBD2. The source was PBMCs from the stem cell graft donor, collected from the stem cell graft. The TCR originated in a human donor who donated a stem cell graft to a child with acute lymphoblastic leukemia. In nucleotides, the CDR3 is TGTGCCAGCAGCTTAGCGGGTCGGGAGGGCCCCTCGAACACCGGGGAGCTGTTTTTT. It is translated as CASSLAGREGPSNTGELFF. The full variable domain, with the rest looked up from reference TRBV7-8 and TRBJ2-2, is GAGVSQSPRYKVAKRGQDVALRCDPISGHVSLFWYQQALGQGPEFLTYFQNEAQLDKSGLPSDRFFAERPEGSVSTLKIQRTQQEDSAVYLCASSLAGREGPSNTGELFFGEGSRLTVL.